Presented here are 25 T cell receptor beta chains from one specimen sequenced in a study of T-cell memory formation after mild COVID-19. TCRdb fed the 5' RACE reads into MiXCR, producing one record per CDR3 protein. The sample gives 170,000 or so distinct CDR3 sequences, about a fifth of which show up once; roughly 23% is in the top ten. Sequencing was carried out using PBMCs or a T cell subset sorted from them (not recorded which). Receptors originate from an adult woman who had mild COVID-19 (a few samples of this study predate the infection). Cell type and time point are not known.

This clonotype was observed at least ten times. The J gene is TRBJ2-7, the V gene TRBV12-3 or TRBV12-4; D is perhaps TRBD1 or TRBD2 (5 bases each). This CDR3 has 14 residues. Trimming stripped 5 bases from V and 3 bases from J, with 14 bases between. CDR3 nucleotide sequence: TGTGCCAGCAGTGGGACCCCACTATACTACGAGCAGTACTTC. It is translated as CASSGTPLYYEQYF.

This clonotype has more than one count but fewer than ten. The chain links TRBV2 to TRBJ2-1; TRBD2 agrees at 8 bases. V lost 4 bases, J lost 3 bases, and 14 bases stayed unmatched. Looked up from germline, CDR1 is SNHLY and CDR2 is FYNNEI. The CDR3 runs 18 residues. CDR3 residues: CASSGSDGIAGIYNEQFF. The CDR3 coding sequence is TGTGCCAGCAGTGGATCTGACGGGATAGCGGGGATCTACAATGAGCAGTTCTTC.

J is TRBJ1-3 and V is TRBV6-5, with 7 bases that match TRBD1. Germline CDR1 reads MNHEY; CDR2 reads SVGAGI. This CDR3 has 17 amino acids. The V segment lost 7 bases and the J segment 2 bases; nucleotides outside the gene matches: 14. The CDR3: CASTQGNRGITGNTIYF. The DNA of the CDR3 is TGTGCCAGCACCCAAGGAAACAGGGGAATAACTGGAAACACCATATATTTT.

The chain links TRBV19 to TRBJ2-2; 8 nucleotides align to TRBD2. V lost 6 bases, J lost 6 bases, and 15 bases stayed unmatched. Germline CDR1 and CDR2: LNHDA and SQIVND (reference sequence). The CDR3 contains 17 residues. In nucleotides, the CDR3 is TGTGCCAGTAGCGATAGGTTGGCGGGAGGATCGTCCGGGGAGCTGTTTTTT. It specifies CASSDRLAGGSSGELFF.

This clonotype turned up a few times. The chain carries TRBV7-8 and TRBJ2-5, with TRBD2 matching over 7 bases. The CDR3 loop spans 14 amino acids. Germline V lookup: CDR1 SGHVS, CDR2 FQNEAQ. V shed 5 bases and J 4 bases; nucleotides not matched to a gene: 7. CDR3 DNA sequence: TGTGCCAGCAGCCCTCGCGGGGGACGAGAGACCCAGTACTTC. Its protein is CASSPRGGRETQYF.

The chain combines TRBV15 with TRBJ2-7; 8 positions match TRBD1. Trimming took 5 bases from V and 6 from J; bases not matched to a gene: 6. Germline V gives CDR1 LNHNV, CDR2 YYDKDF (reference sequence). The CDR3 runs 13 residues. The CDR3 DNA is TGTGCCACCAGCCTTGGACAGGGCAGCGAGCAGTACTTC. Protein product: CATSLGQGSEQYF.

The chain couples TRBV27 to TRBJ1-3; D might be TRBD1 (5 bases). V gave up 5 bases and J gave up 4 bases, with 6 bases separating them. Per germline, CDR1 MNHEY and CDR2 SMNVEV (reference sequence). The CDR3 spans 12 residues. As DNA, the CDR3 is TGTGCCAGCAGTGGGGCGGGAAACACCATATATTTT. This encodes CASSGAGNTIYF.

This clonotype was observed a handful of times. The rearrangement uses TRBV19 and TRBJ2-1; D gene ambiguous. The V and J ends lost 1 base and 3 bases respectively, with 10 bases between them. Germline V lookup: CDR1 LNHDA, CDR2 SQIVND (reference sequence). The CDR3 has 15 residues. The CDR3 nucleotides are TGTGCCAGTAGTATAGGACCCGTTGACTACAATGAGCAGTTCTTC. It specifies CASSIGPVDYNEQFF.

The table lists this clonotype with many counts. CDR3: CASNPIRGLTGELFF. The CDR3, as DNA: TGTGCCAGCAACCCGATACGGGGACTTACCGGGGAGCTGTTTTTT. J is TRBJ2-2 and V is TRBV7-3; weak D call: TRBD2 (6 bases). CDR1 is SGHTA and CDR2 is FQGTGA in the germline V gene. V dropped 7 bases and J dropped 5 bases, with 17 bases sitting between them. The CDR3 contains 15 residues.

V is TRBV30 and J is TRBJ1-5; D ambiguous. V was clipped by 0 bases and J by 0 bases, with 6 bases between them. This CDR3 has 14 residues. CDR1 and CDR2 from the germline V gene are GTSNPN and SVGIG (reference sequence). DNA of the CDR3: TGTGCCTGGAGTGTAGGGTATAGCAATCAGCCCCAGCATTTT. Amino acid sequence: CAWSVGYSNQPQHF.

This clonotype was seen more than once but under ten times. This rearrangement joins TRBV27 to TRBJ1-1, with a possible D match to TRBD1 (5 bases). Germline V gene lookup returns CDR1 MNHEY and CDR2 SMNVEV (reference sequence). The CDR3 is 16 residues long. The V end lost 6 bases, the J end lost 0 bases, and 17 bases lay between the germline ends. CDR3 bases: TGTGCCAGCAGGCGGTCCTATGTGACAGTGAACACTGAAGCTTTCTTT. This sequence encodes CASRRSYVTVNTEAFF.

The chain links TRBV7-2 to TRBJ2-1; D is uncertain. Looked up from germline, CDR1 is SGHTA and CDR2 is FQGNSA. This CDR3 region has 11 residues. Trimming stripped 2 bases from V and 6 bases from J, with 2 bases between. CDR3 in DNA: TGTGCCAGCAGCTTAAGCAATGAGCAGTTCTTC. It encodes CASSLSNEQFF.

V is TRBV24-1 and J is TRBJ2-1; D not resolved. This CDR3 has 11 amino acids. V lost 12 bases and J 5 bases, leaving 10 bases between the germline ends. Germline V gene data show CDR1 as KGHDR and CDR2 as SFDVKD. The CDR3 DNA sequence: TGTGCCTCCCAAGAGAACAATGAGCAGTTCTTC. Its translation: CASQENNEQFF.

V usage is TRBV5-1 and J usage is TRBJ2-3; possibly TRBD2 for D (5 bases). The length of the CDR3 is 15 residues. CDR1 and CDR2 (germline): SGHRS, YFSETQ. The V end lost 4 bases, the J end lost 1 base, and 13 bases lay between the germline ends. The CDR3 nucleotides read TGCGCCAGCAGCCTCGGGGATTACGGCACAGATACGCAGTATTTT. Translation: CASSLGDYGTDTQYF.

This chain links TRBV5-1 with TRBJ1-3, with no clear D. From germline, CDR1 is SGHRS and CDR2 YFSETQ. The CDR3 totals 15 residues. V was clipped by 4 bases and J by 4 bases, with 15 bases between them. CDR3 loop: CASSPDNGSGNTIYF. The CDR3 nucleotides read TGCGCCAGCAGCCCAGACAATGGGAGCGGAAACACCATATATTTT.

CDR3: CASSLAGGDGNEQFF. CDR3 DNA: TGTGCCAGCAGCCTAGCGGGGGGAGACGGAAATGAGCAGTTCTTC. The chain combines TRBV7-3 with TRBJ2-1; TRBD2 aligns across 11 bases. Germline loops: CDR1 SGHTA, CDR2 FQGTGA. The CDR3 loop spans 15 amino acids. Trimming cost V 5 bases and J 7 bases; bases outside gene matches: 7.

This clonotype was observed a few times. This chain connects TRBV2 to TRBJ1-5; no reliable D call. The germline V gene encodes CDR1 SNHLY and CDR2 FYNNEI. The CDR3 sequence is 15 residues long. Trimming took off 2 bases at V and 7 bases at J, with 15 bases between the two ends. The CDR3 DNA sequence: TGTGCCAGCAGTGAATCGTTCCCAGCGGGGCAGCCCCAGCATTTT. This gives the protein CASSESFPAGQPQHF.

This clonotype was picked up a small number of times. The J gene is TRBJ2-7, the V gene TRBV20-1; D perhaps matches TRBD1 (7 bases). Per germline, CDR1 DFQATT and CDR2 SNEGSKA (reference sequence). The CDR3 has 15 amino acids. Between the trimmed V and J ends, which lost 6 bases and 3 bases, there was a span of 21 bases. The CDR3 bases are TGCAGTGCCCCGGGGCGGGGACAGACGGACTACGAGCAGTACTTC. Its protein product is CSAPGRGQTDYEQYF.

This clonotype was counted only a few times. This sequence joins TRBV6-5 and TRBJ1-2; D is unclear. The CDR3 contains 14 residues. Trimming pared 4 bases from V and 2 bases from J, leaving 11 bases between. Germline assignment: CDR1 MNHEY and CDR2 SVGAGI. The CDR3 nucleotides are TGTGCCAGCAGTTCTAAGACACTGAACTATGGCTACACCTTC. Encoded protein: CASSSKTLNYGYTF.

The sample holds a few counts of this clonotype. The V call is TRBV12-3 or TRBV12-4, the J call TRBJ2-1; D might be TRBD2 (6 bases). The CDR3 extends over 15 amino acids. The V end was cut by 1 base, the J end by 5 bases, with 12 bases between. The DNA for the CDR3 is TGTGCCAGCAGTTTAGGACTAGTTATCGACAATGAGCAGTTCTTC. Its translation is CASSLGLVIDNEQFF.

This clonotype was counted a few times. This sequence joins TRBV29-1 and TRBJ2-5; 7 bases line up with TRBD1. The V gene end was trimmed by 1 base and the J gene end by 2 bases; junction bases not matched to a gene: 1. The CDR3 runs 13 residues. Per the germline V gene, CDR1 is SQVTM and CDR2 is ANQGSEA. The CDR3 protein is CSVEARGQETQYF. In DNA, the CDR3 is TGCAGCGTTGAAGCCAGGGGGCAAGAGACCCAGTACTTC.

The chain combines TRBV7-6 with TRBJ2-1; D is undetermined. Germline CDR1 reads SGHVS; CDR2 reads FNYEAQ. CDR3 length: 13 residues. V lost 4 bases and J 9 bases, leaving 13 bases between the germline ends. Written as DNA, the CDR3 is TGTGCCAGCAGCTGGGGAAATCCCGGTGAGCAGTTCTTC. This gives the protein CASSWGNPGEQFF.

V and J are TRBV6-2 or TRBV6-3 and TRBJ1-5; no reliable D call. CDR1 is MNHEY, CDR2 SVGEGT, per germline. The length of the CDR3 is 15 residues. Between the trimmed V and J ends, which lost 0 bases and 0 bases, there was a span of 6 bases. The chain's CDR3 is CASSYSSYSNQPQHF. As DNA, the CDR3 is TGTGCCAGCAGTTACTCAAGTTATAGCAATCAGCCCCAGCATTTT.

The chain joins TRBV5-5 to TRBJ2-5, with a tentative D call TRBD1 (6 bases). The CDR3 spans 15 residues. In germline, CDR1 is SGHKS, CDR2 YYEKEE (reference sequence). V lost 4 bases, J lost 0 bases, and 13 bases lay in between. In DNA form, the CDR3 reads TGTGCCAGCAGCCAACGGACAGCCTACCAAGAGACCCAGTACTTC. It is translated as CASSQRTAYQETQYF.

The CDR3 region is CSVPVTPLETQYF. DNA of the CDR3: TGCAGCGTTCCTGTCACCCCTCTGGAGACCCAGTACTTC. The V gene is TRBV29-1, the J gene TRBJ2-5; D is undetermined. Per germline, CDR1 SQVTM and CDR2 ANQGSEA. The CDR3 length is 13 residues. The V end was cut by 5 bases, the J end by 5 bases, with 15 bases between.